This is a list of T cell receptor beta chains from one sample in a study of cytomegalovirus exposure and HLA in healthy donors. The assay was immunoSEQ multiplex PCR, and TCRdb's table has in-frame clones only and misses some. Of 120,000 or so clones listed, 80% are singletons. Sequencing was done on a sample of PBMCs. Receptors originate from a man younger than 45 in good health and CMV-seropositive. The CDR3 runs from the conserved cysteine through the conserved F or W. A D gene is named only where the DNA matches it firmly. The listing skips clone size in some rows; elsewhere it reads once, few, many or a size class.

v_call,d_call,j_call,clone_size,cdr3_aa,cdr3_nt
TRBV7-9,.,TRBJ2-5,.,CASSLQLRDRETQYF,TGTGCCAGCAGCTTACAACTCAGGGATAGGGAGACCCAGTACTTC
TRBV11-3,TRBD2,TRBJ2-7,.,CARLFGTSGDEQYF,TGTGCCAGACTATTCGGGACTAGCGGGGACGAGCAGTACTTC
TRBV7-2,TRBD1,TRBJ1-5,.,CASRTGIDQPQHF,TGTGCCAGCAGGACAGGGATAGATCAGCCCCAGCATTTT
TRBV21-1,.,TRBJ2-7,.,CASSKGEVEGSYEQYF,TGTGCCAGCAGCAAAGGTGAGGTTGAAGGCTCCTACGAGCAGTACTTC
TRBV5-1,.,TRBJ1-1,.,CASSSAVGGGGNTEAFF,TGCGCCAGCAGCTCCGCGGTGGGGGGCGGGGGAAACACTGAAGCTTTCTTT
TRBV18,.,TRBJ2-2,.,CASWSVNSFPGELFF,TGTGCCAGCTGGAGTGTAAACTCGTTCCCCGGGGAGCTGTTTTTT
TRBV7-2,.,TRBJ2-7,.,CASSPATYEQYF,TGTGCCAGCAGCCCCGCTACCTACGAGCAGTACTTC
TRBV7-2,.,TRBJ2-5,.,CASSLDLTGTQYF,TGTGCCAGCAGCTTAGATCTTACGGGGACCCAGTACTTC
TRBV19,.,TRBJ1-5,.,CASSINRDLNQPQHF,TGTGCCAGTAGTATCAACAGGGACCTCAATCAGCCCCAGCATTTT
TRBV9,.,TRBJ1-1,.,CASSVAAGRRTEAFF,TGTGCCAGCAGCGTAGCGGCAGGGAGGAGGACTGAAGCTTTCTTT
TRBV5-1,.,TRBJ2-7,.,CASSLGQRNSDEQYF,TGCGCCAGCAGCTTGGGGCAGAGGAATAGCGACGAGCAGTACTTC
TRBV5-5,TRBD2,TRBJ2-3,.,CASSLGGGGGFNADTQYF,TGTGCCAGCAGCTTGGGGGGTGGCGGGGGGTTTAATGCAGATACGCAGTATTTT
TRBV30,.,TRBJ2-6,.,CAWSVLSLSGANVLTF,TGTGCCTGGAGTGTACTATCGCTCTCTGGGGCCAACGTCCTGACTTTC
TRBV5-6,TRBD2,TRBJ2-1,.,CASSPVAGDNEQFF,TGTGCCAGCAGCCCGGTGGCGGGGGACAATGAGCAGTTCTTC
TRBV4-1,.,TRBJ1-1,.,CASSHSTGSTEAFF,TGCGCCAGCAGCCATTCCACAGGGTCCACTGAAGCTTTCTTT
TRBV2,.,TRBJ1-1,.,CASRSGAGDTEAFF,TGTGCCAGCAGATCAGGGGCGGGGGACACTGAAGCTTTCTTT
TRBV28,TRBD2,TRBJ2-3,once,CASSSSGLAGDTDTQYF,TGTGCCAGCAGTTCCTCGGGACTAGCGGGGGACACAGATACGCAGTATTTT
TRBV6-4,.,TRBJ1-3,.,CASSVGPGRGNTIYF,TGTGCCAGCAGTGTGGGGCCAGGGAGGGGAAACACCATATATTTT
TRBV6-5,.,TRBJ1-2,.,CASSSILTLNYGYTF,TGTGCCAGCAGTTCCATCCTGACTCTAAACTATGGCTACACCTTC
TRBV27,.,TRBJ2-7,.,CASSLSKGGFYEQYF,TGTGCCAGCAGTTTATCGAAGGGGGGGTTCTACGAGCAGTACTTC
TRBV9,.,TRBJ1-4,.,CASSVSGHNEKLFF,TGTGCCAGCAGCGTATCGGGTCATAATGAAAAACTGTTTTTT
TRBV4-1,TRBD2,TRBJ2-7,.,CASSPSPRLAAREQYF,TGCGCCAGCAGCCCCTCCCCCCGACTAGCAGCCCGCGAGCAGTACTTC
TRBV7-9,TRBD1,TRBJ2-7,few,CASSPGQAIGEQYF,TGTGCCAGCAGCCCGGGACAGGCGATTGGAGAGCAGTACTTC
TRBV7-2,TRBD2,TRBJ2-5,.,CASSLNGGGRTQYF,TGTGCCAGCAGCTTAAACGGGGGGGGACGGACCCAGTACTTC
TRBV15,.,TRBJ2-2,few,CATGATGELFF,TGTGCCACCGGAGCCACCGGGGAGCTGTTTTTT
TRBV10-1,.,TRBJ2-3,.,CASSDVGGADTQYF,TGCGCCAGCAGTGATGTAGGTGGGGCGGATACGCAGTATTTT
TRBV9,.,TRBJ1-4,.,CASSGWGGPGEKLFF,TGTGCCAGCAGCGGCTGGGGGGGTCCTGGTGAAAAACTGTTTTTT
TRBV5-1,TRBD2,TRBJ2-1,.,CASSITSGGLNEQFF,TGCGCCAGCAGCATAACTAGCGGGGGCCTCAATGAGCAGTTCTTC
TRBV5-6,TRBD2,TRBJ2-3,.,CASLPRRGDTDTQYF,TGTGCCAGCCTACCTAGGCGGGGGGATACAGATACGCAGTATTTT
TRBV5-1,.,TRBJ2-7,.,CASSLGASILYEQYF,TGCGCCAGCAGCTTGGGGGCCTCAATCCTGTACGAGCAGTACTTC
TRBV4-1,.,TRBJ1-5,.,CASSPGGLKDQPQHF,TGCGCCAGCAGCCCAGGTGGCCTTAAAGATCAGCCCCAGCATTTT
TRBV19,.,TRBJ1-6,once,CASSLQAGGNSPLHF,TGTGCCAGTAGTTTACAGGCCGGGGGTAATTCACCCCTCCACTTT
TRBV6-1,TRBD2,TRBJ2-7,once,CASSERLAGGLEQYF,TGTGCCAGCAGTGAAAGGCTAGCGGGGGGGCTTGAGCAGTACTTC
TRBV27,TRBD1,TRBJ1-1,.,CASTSDRGRTEAFF,TGTGCCAGCACCTCCGACAGGGGGCGAACTGAAGCTTTCTTT
TRBV11-2,TRBD1,TRBJ2-3,.,CASSLRTGGQYF,TGTGCCAGCAGCCTCCGGACAGGTGGGCAGTATTTT
TRBV4-1,.,TRBJ1-3,.,CASSQDDFRGNTIYF,TGCGCCAGCAGCCAAGATGACTTTAGGGGAAACACCATATATTTT